The entry below gives a single TCR beta chain sequence along with its context. This sample is drawn from a study of T cell changes during pregnancy in multiple sclerosis. This CDR3 has 15 residues. Germline trimming cut 4 bases from V and 5 bases from J; bases unmatched to any gene: 9. Per germline, CDR1 SGHNT and CDR2 YYREEE (reference sequence). Using immunoSEQ multiplex PCR, the repertoire was profiled, and TCRdb retains in-frame clones only, with some absent. The repertoire holds 52,000 or so clones, with around nine tenths as singletons. The chain combines TRBV5-4 with TRBJ2-5; TRBD1 agrees at 9 bases. The sequence was obtained from a female donor with multiple sclerosis, enrolled in a pregnancy study. This sample comprised CD4+ T cells from peripheral blood mononuclear cells, obtained in the second trimester of pregnancy. The CDR3 spells CASSPTGGAGETQYF. For the CDR3, the DNA is TGTGCCAGCAGCCCAACAGGGGGCGCGGGGGAGACCCAGTACTTC.